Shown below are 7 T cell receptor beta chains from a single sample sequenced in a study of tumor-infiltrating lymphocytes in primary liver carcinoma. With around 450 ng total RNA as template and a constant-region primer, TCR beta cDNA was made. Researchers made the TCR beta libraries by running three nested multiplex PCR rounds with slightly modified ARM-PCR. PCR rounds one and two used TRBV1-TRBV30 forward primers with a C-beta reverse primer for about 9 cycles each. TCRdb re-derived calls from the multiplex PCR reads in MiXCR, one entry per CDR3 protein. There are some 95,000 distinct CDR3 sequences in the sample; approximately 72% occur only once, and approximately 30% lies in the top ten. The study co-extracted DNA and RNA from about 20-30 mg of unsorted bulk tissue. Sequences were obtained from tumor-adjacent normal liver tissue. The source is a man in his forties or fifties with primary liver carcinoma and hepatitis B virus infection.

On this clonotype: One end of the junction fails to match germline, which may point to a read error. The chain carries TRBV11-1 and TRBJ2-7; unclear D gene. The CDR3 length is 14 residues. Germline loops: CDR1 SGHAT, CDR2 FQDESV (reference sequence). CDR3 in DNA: TGTGTCAGCAGCTTAAAGTTGGGCTCCTACGAGCAGTACTTC. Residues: CVSSLKLGSYEQYF.

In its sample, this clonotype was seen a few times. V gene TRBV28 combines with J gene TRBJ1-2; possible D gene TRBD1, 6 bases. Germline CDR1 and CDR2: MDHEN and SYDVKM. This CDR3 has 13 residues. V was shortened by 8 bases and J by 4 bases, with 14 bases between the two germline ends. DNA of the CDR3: TGTGCCAGCTCGGGGCAGGGGCCCTATGGCTACACCTTC. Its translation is CASSGQGPYGYTF.

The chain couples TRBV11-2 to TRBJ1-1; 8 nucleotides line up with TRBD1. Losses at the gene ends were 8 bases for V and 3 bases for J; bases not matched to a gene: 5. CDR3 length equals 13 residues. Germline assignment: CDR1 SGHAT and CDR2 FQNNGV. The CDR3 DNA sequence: TGTGCCAGCGGCACGACAGGGGACACTGAAGCTTTCTTT. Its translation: CASGTTGDTEAFF.

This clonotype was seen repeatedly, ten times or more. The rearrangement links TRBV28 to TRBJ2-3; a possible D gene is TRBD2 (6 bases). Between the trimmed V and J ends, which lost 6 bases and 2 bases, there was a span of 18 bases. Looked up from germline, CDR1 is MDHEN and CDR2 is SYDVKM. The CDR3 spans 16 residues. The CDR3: CASSAPTRDPTDTQYF. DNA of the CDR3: TGTGCCAGCAGCGCCCCGACTAGGGATCCCACAGATACGCAGTATTTT.

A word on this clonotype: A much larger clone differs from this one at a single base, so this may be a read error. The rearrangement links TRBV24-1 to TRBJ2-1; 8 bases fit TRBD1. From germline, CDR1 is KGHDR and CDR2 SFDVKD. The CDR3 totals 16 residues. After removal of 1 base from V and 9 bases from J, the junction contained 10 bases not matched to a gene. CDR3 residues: CATSDFQRTGSVEQFF. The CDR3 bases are TGTGCCACCAGTGATTTTCAACGGACAGGGAGCGTTGAGCAGTTCTTC.

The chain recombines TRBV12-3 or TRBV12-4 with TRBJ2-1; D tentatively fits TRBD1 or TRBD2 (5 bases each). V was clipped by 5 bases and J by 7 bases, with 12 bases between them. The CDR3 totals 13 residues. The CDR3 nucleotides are TGTGCCAGCAGTCGGAGAGGGGATAATGAGCAGTTCTTC. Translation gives CASSRRGDNEQFF.

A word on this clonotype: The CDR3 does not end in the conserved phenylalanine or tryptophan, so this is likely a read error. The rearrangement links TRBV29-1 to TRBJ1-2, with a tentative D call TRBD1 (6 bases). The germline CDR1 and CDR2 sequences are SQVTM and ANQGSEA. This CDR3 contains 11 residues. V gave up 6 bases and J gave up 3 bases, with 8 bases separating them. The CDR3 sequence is CSVGQHYGYTL. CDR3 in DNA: TGCAGCGTCGGACAGCACTATGGCTACACCCTC.